The 12 T cell receptor beta chains below come from one sample, sequenced in a study of blood T cell repertoires in COVID-19. Here immunoSEQ multiplex PCR was the method, and the copy in TCRdb shows in-frame clones only, minus some. The sample holds around 230,000 clones; over 70% are singletons and the top ten take around 30%. Source material: peripheral blood. The receptor source for this set is a man in his forties with acute or convalescent COVID-19.

This clone was seen only a few times. The rearrangement links TRBV7-7 to TRBJ2-5, with 7 bases aligning to TRBD1. Germline-derived CDR1 and CDR2 are SSHAT and FNYEAQ (reference sequence). This CDR3 spans 15 amino acids. V lost 1 base, J lost 5 bases, and 7 bases stayed unmatched. DNA for the CDR3: TGTGCCAGCAGCTTAGGGGGTGAAGGGGGCGAGACCCAGTACTTC. This encodes CASSLGGEGGETQYF.

Turning to this clone: Other DNA sequences of this sample code for an identical CDR3. The chain joins TRBV18 to TRBJ2-7; 9 positions agree with TRBD1. J lost 3 bases, V lost 3 bases, and 3 bases had no gene match. The CDR3 extends over 14 amino acids. Germline V gene sequence: CDR1 KGHSH, CDR2 LQKENI. In DNA form, the CDR3 reads TGTGCCAGCTCACCCTCGGGACAGGGCTACGAGCAGTACTTC. Protein product: CASSPSGQGYEQYF.

The chain combines TRBV5-1 with TRBJ1-3, with unresolved D. CDR3 length equals 14 residues. Germline loops: CDR1 SGHRS, CDR2 YFSETQ. Trimming pared 6 bases from V and 0 bases from J, leaving 10 bases between. The CDR3 DNA follows: TGCGCCAGCACCTCGGGGATCTCTGGAAACACCATATATTTT. Its protein is CASTSGISGNTIYF.

The chain employs TRBV10-3 and TRBJ2-3; D perhaps matches TRBD2 (5 bases). CDR3 length: 16 amino acids. CDR1 is ENHRY, CDR2 SYGVKD, per germline. V was cut by 0 bases and J by 4 bases, with 14 bases left in between. In DNA form, the CDR3 reads TGTGCCATCAGTGAGTCGGAGCGGACCCTTGCAGATACGCAGTATTTT. Translation gives CAISESERTLADTQYF.

This clone appeared once. This chain joins TRBV6-5 and TRBJ1-2; TRBD1 aligns across 11 bases. This CDR3 is 14 amino acids long. V lost 8 bases to trimming and J lost 0 bases; unmatched junction nucleotides: 2. The V gene's germline CDR1 is MNHEY and CDR2 SVGAGI. The CDR3 DNA reads as TGTGCCAGCGGGGACAGGGGGACTAACTATGGCTACACCTTC. Translating it yields CASGDRGTNYGYTF.

V and J are TRBV6-5 and TRBJ1-1, with no clear D. The CDR3 consists of 13 residues. Trimming removed 11 bases from V and 0 bases from J, with 13 bases in between. The germline V gene encodes CDR1 MNHEY and CDR2 SVGAGI. The CDR3 nucleotides read TGTGCCTTGGAGCAGAGAATGAACACTGAAGCTTTCTTT. This sequence encodes CALEQRMNTEAFF.

V gene TRBV19 combines with J gene TRBJ1-5; D might be TRBD1 (6 bases). The germline V and J ends were trimmed by 5 bases and 7 bases, with 18 bases remaining between them. Germline V gene lookup returns CDR1 LNHDA and CDR2 SQIVND (reference sequence). CDR3 size: 15 residues. CDR3 region: CASSLSSQGGQPQHF. The CDR3 DNA follows: TGTGCCAGTAGTCTATCCTCACAGGGCGGCCAGCCCCAGCATTTT.

The chain couples TRBV6-1 to TRBJ2-2; 7 bases are shared with TRBD1. The CDR3 has 16 residues. V gave up 4 bases and J gave up 0 bases; unmatched junction bases: 5. The V gene's germline CDR1 is MNHNS and CDR2 SASEGT. The CDR3 sequence: CASSAQGGANTGELFF. The DNA of the CDR3 is TGTGCCAGCAGTGCCCAAGGGGGCGCGAACACCGGGGAGCTGTTTTTT.

V usage is TRBV10-3 and J usage is TRBJ1-3; 10 bases map to TRBD1. Germline values: CDR1 ENHRY, CDR2 SYGVKD. The CDR3 has 17 amino acids. V lost 4 bases to trimming and J lost 1 base; unmatched junction nucleotides: 7. CDR3 residues: CAISGGGDRGSGNTIYF. CDR3 coding DNA: TGTGCCATCAGTGGAGGTGGGGACAGGGGTTCTGGAAACACCATATATTTT.

The gene calls are TRBV19 and TRBJ2-7, with D perhaps TRBD1 (6 bases). This CDR3 has 18 residues. Looked up from germline, CDR1 is LNHDA and CDR2 is SQIVND (reference sequence). Trimming took 5 bases from V and 4 from J, leaving 27 bases between them. DNA for the CDR3: TGTGCCAGTAGTTCCGACTTAGGGATCACAGGGAGACAATACGAGCAGTACTTC. Translating gives CASSSDLGITGRQYEQYF. The whole variable domain, remainder taken from reference TRBV19 and TRBJ2-7, is DGGITQSPKYLFRKEGQNVTLSCEQNLNHDAMYWYRQDPGQGLRLIYYSQIVNDFQKGDIAEGYSVSREKKESFPLTVTSAQKNPTAFYLCASSSDLGITGRQYEQYFGPGTRLTVT.

About this clone: The junction departs from germline at one end; a sequencing error may be responsible. The chain carries TRBV18 and TRBJ1-2; D unclear. Germline CDR1 KGHSH, CDR2 LQKENI. This CDR3 has 15 residues. The CDR3 region is CASSPGPGSNFGYTF. CDR3 sequence (DNA): TGTGCCAGCTCACCGGGCCCAGGCTCTAACTTTGGCTACACCTTC.

Only one count was recorded for this clone. The rearrangement links TRBV11-3 to TRBJ2-1, with D tentatively TRBD2 (6 bases). V gave up 2 bases and J gave up 2 bases, with 10 bases separating them. The CDR3 runs to 15 residues. The germline gives CDR1 SGHNT, CDR2 YENEEA. As DNA, the CDR3 is TGTGCCAGCAGCTTATCCTCGGGAGCCTACAATGAGCAGTTCTTC. Translation gives CASSLSSGAYNEQFF. Variable domain in full (rest from reference TRBV11-3 and TRBJ2-1): EAGVVQSPRYKIIEKKQPVAFWCNPISGHNTLYWYLQNLGQGPELLIRYENEEAVDDSQLPKDRFSAERLKGVDSTLKIQPAELGDSAVYLCASSLSSGAYNEQFFGPGTRLTVL.